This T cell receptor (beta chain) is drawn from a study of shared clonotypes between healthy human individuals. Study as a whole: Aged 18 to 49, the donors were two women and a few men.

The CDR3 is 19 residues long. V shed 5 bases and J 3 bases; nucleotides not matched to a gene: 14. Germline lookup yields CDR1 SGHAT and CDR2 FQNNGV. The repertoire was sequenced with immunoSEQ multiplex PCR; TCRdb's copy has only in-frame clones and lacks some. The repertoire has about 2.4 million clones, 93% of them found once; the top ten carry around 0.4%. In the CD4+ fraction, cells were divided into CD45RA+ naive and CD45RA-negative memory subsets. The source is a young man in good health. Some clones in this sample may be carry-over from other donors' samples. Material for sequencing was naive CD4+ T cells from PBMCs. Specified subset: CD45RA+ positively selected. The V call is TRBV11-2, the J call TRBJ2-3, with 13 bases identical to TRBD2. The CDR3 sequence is CASSVATSGRAGATDTQYF. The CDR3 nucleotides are TGTGCCAGCAGCGTAGCCACTAGCGGGAGGGCCGGGGCGACAGATACGCAGTATTTT.